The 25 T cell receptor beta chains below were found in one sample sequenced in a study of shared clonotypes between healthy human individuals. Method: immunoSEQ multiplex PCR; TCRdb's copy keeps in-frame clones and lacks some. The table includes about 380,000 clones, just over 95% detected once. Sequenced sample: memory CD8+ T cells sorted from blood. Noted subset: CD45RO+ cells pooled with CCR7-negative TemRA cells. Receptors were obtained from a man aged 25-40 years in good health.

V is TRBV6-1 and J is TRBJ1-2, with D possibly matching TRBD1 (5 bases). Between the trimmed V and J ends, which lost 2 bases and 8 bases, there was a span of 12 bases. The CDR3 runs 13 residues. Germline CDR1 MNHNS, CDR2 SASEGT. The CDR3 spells CASSETEGLGYTF. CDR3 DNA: TGTGCCAGCAGTGAAACAGAGGGGTTGGGCTACACCTTC.

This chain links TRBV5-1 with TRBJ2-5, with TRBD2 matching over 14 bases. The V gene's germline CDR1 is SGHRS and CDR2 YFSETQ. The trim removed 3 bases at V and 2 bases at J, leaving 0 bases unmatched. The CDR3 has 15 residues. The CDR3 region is CASSWTSGRQETQYF. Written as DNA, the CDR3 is TGCGCCAGCAGCTGGACTAGCGGGAGGCAAGAGACCCAGTACTTC.

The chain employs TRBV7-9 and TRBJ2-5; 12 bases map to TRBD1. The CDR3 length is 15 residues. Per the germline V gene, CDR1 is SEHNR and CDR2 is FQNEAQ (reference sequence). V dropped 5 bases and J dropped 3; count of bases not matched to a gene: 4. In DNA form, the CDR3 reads TGTGCCAGCAGCCCCGGGACAGGGGGCGAAGAGACCCAGTACTTC. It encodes CASSPGTGGEETQYF.

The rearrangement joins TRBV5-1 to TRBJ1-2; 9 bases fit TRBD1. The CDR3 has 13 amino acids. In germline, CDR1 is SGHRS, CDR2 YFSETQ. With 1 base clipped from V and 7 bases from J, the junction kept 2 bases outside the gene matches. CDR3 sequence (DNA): TGCGCCAGCAGCTTGCGGGACAGGGCTGGCTACACCTTC. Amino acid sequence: CASSLRDRAGYTF.

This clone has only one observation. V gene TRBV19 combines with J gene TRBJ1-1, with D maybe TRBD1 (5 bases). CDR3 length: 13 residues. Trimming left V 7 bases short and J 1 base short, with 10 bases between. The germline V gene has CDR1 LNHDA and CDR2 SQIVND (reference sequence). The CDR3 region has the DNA TGTGCCAGTACGCAGGGACGGAACACTGAAGCTTTCTTT. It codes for CASTQGRNTEAFF.

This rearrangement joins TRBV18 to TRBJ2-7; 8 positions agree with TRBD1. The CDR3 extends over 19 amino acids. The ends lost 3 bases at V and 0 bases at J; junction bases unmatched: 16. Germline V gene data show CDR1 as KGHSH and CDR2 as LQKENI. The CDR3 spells CASSPLKILRDRSSYEQYF. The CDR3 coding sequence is TGTGCCAGCTCACCCCTAAAAATACTCCGGGACAGGAGCTCCTACGAGCAGTACTTC.

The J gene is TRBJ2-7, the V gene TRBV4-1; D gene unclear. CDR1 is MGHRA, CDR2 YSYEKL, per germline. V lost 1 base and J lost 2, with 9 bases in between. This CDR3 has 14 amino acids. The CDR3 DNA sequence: TGCGCCAGCAGCCAAGTTCCTGGGACCTACGAGCAGTACTTC. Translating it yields CASSQVPGTYEQYF.

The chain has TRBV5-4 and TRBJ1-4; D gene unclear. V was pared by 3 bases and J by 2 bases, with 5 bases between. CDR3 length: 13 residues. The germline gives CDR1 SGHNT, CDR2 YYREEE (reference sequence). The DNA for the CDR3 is TGTGCCAGCAGCTGGGAGACTAATGAAAAACTGTTTTTT. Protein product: CASSWETNEKLFF.

Here the CDR3 DNA reads TGCGCCAGCAGTGAGGGGTCTGGACTAGCGGGAGACGAGCAGTACTTC. Translated: CASSEGSGLAGDEQYF. The chain carries TRBV10-1 and TRBJ2-7, with 13 bases that match TRBD2. Germline V CDR1 and CDR2: WNHNN, SYGVQD (reference sequence). This CDR3 comprises 16 residues. With V trimmed by 2 bases and J by 5 bases, 6 bases remained unmatched.

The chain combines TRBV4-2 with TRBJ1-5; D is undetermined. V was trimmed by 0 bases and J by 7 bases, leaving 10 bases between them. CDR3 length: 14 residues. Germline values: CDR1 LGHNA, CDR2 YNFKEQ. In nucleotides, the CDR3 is TGTGCCAGCAGCCAAGATCTGGGAAGACAGCCCCAGCATTTT. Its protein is CASSQDLGRQPQHF.

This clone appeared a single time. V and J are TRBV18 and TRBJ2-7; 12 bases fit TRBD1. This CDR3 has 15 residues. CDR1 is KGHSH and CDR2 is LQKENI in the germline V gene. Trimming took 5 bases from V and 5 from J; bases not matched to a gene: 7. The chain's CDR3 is CASSGPGTGGHEQYF. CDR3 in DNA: TGTGCCAGCTCAGGTCCCGGGACAGGGGGCCACGAGCAGTACTTC.

In DNA, the CDR3 is TGTGCCAGCAGCGTAGATGAGCAAGGATTCAGCGAGCAGTACTTC. Translating it yields CASSVDEQGFSEQYF. The chain carries TRBV9 and TRBJ2-7; no clear D gene. The CDR3 sequence is 15 residues long. Germline lookup yields CDR1 SGDLS and CDR2 YYNGEE. V shed 0 bases and J shed 6 bases, with 16 bases lying between them. Based on the CDR3 plus reference TRBV9 and TRBJ2-7, the full variable domain is DSGVTQTPKHLITATGQRVTLRCSPRSGDLSVYWYQQSLDQGLQFLIQYYNGEERAKGNILERFSAQQFPDLHSELNLSSLELGDSALYFCASSVDEQGFSEQYFGPGTRLTVT.

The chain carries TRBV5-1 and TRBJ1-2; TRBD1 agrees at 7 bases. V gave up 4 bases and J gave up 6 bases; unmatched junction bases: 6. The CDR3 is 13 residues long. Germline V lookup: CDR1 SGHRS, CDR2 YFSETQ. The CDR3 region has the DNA TGCGCCAGCAGCCCTACAGGGGAGGATGGCTACACCTTC. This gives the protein CASSPTGEDGYTF.

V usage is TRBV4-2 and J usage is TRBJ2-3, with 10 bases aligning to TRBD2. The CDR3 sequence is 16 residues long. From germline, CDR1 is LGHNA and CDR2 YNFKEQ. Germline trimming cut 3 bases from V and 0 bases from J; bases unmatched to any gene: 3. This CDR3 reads CASSHPAGGSTDTQYF. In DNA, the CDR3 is TGTGCCAGCAGCCACCCAGCGGGAGGGAGCACAGATACGCAGTATTTT.

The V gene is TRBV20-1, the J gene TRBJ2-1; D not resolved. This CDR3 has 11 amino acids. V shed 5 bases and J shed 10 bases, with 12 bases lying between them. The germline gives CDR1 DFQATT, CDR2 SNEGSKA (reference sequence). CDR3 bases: TGCAGTGCTGCCCGTGGGCCCGAGCAGTTCTTC. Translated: CSAARGPEQFF.

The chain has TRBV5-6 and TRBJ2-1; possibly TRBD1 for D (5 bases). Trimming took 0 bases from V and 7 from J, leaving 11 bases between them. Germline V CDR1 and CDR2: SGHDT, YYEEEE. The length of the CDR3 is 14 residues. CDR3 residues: CASSLAGRVNEQFF. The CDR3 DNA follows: TGTGCCAGCAGCTTGGCCGGCAGGGTAAATGAGCAGTTCTTC.

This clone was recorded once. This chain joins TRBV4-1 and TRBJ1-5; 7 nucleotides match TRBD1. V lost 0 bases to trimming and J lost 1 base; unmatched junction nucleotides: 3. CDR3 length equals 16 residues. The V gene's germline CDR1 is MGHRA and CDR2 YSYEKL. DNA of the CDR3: TGCGCCAGCAGCCAAGATACAGGGGCGAGCAATCAGCCCCAGCATTTT. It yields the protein CASSQDTGASNQPQHF.

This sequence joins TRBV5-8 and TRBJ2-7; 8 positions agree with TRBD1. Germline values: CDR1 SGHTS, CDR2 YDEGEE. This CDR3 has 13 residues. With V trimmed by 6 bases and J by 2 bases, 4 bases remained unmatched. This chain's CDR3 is CASNSDRAYEQYF. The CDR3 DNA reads TGTGCCAGCAACTCGGACAGGGCCTACGAGCAGTACTTC.

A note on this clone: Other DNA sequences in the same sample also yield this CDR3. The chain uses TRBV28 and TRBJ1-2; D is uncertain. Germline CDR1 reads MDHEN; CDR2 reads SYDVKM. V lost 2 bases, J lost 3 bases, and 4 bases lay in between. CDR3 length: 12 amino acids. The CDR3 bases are TGTGCCAGCAGTTTAGGGGACTATGGCTACACCTTC. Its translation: CASSLGDYGYTF.

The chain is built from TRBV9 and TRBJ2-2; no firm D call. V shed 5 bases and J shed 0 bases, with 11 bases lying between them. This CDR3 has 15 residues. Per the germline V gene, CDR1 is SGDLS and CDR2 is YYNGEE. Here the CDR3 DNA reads TGTGCCAGCAGTCTTAGGGCCGCGAACACCGGGGAGCTGTTTTTT. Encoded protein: CASSLRAANTGELFF.

For the CDR3, the DNA is TGTGCCTGGACCGGGACAGGGGGCAATGAGCAGTTCTTC. Protein: CAWTGTGGNEQFF. This rearrangement joins TRBV30 to TRBJ2-1, with 11 nucleotides matching TRBD1. CDR3 length: 13 residues. J gave up 6 bases and V 4 bases, and 2 bases lay outside the gene matches. Per germline, CDR1 GTSNPN and CDR2 SVGIG (reference sequence).

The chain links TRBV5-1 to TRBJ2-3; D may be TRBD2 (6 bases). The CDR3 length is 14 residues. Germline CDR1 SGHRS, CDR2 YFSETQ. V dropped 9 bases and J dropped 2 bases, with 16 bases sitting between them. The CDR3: CATSSGTPTDTQYF. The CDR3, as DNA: TGCGCCACCAGTTCCGGGACTCCCACAGATACGCAGTATTTT.

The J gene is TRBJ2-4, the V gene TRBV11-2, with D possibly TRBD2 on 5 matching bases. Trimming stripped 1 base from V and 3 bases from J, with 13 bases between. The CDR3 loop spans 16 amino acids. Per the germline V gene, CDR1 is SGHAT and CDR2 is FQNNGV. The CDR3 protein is CASSLVPGSGKNIQYF. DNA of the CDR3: TGTGCCAGCAGCTTAGTTCCGGGGTCGGGCAAAAACATTCAGTACTTC.

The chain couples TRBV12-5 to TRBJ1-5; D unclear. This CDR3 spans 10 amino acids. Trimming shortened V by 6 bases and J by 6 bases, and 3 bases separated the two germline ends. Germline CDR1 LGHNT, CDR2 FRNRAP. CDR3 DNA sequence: TGTGCTAGTGGATGTCAGCCCCAGCATTTT. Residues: CASGCQPQHF.

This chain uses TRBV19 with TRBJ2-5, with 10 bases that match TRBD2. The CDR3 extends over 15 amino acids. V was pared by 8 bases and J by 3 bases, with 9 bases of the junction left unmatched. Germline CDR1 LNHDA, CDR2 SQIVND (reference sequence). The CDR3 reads CASRGIGLAEETQYF. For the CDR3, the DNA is TGTGCCAGTCGTGGGATTGGACTAGCGGAAGAGACCCAGTACTTC.